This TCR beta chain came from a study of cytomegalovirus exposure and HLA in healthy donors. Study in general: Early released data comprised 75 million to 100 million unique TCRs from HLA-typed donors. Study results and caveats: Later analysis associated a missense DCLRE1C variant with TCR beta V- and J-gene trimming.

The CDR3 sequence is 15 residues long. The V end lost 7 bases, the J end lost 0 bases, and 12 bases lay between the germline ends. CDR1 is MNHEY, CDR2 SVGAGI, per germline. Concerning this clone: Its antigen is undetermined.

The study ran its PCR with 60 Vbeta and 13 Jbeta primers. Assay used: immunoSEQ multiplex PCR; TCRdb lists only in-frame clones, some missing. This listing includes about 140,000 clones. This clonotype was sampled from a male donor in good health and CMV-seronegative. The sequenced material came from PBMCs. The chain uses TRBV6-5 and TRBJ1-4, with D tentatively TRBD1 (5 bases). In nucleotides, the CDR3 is TGTGCCAGCAAACTTTCGGGGGCAACTAATGAAAAACTGTTTTTT. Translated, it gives CASKLSGATNEKLFF.